This entry features one T cell receptor beta chain sequence. Antigen: not known. A much bigger clone sits one base away, suggesting this may be a read error. This record belongs to a study of neurological immune-mediated disorders. Whole-study findings and limits: CDR3 amino acid sequences of expanded clones were not shared across subjects, a result suggesting private repertoires in all groups. HTLV-1-associated myelopathy displayed the greatest TCR clonal expansion, and multiple sclerosis exhibited the smallest, lower than that of healthy controls.

Healthy controls consisted of blood bank volunteers in Maryland, USA. Unsorted libraries came from 2 million PBMCs stored at -80 °C. Germline assignment: CDR1 LNHNV and CDR2 YYDKDF (reference sequence). V shed 8 bases and J shed 6 bases, with 11 bases lying between them. The length of the CDR3 is 12 residues. TCRdb re-called the 5' RACE reads through MiXCR, storing one row per CDR3 protein. The data contain about 50,000 distinct CDR3 sequences, roughly 15% of them singletons. This rearrangement joins TRBV15 to TRBJ2-1; D uncertain. This receptor was taken from a man aged 60 to 75 in good health. Sequenced: PBMCs. The CDR3 reads CATGASSNEQFF. Here the CDR3 DNA reads TGTGCCACCGGAGCGTCCAGCAATGAGCAGTTCTTC.